This T cell receptor (beta chain) originates from a study of T cell responses to AZD1222 COVID-19 vaccine. The J segment lost 4 bases and the V segment lost 3 bases, leaving 9 bases of the junction unmatched. The CDR3 is 15 residues long. The germline gives CDR1 SQVTM, CDR2 ANQGSEA. In regard to this clone: What it binds is unknown.

Findings and limits, study-wide: White British donors predominated, females outnumbered males, and clonal diversity was possibly underestimated.

TCRdb's copy holds only in-frame clones and misses some; the assay was immunoSEQ multiplex PCR. Among 85,000 to 100,000 clones listed, around 90% were seen once. The specimen comprised peripheral blood, sampled on day 0 of AZD1222 vaccination. The chain combines TRBV29-1 with TRBJ2-7, with TRBD2 identical over 10 bases. This TCR came from an adult in good health. The CDR3 is CSVDPGTSGKYEQYF. The CDR3 bases are TGCAGCGTTGACCCCGGAACTAGCGGGAAGTACGAGCAGTACTTC.